These T cell receptor beta chains were read from a single sample in a study of cytomegalovirus exposure and HLA in healthy donors. Assay used: immunoSEQ multiplex PCR; TCRdb lists only in-frame clones, some missing. This table has approximately 150,000 clones, roughly 86% appearing once. The sample comprised PBMCs. Every receptor here comes from a man aged 18 to 30 in good health and CMV-seropositive. The conserved cysteine and the conserved F or W are not part of the CDR3 here.

cdr3_length | j_call | v_call | cdr3_aa
11 | TRBJ1-1 | TRBV29-1 | SVEGQGWTEAF
13 | TRBJ2-3 | TRBV7-3 | ASSASGGGTDTQY
11 | TRBJ2-2 | TRBV10-3 | AITGTTTGELF
11 | TRBJ2-7 | TRBV6-1 | ASSEEGGGEQY
12 | TRBJ1-5 | TRBV5-6 | ASSFGQSNQPQH
12 | TRBJ1-1 | TRBV19 | ASSMRRGAFEAF
12 | TRBJ2-1 | TRBV25-1 | ASSRGLADNEQF
13 | TRBJ1-5 | TRBV6-5 | ASSLSGASNQPQH
11 | TRBJ1-1 | TRBV27 | ASSLSTGRRAF
12 | TRBJ2-3 | TRBV5-1 | ASRVGEATDTQY
13 | TRBJ1-1 | TRBV4-3 | ASSPGQGRHTEAF
12 | TRBJ1-2 | TRBV18 | ASSPLELNYGYT
14 | TRBJ2-2 | TRBV9 | ASSATLVGTTGELF
13 | TRBJ1-2 | TRBV9 | ASSARGGKNYGYT
10 | TRBJ2-1 | TRBV4-1 | ASSLDMYEQF
14 | TRBJ1-2 | TRBV30 | AWEVDGVGGDHGYT
12 | TRBJ2-2 | TRBV27 | ASSFVQGTGELF
14 | TRBJ1-2 | TRBV5-4 | ASSLDSQGSLIGYT
11 | TRBJ2-3 | TRBV9 | ASSVEGADTQY
12 | TRBJ2-3 | TRBV27 | ASSRQRSTDTQY
12 | TRBJ2-5 | TRBV7-2 | ASRAAGAVETQY
13 | TRBJ1-1 | TRBV5-1 | ASSLGLGTDTEAF
9 | TRBJ2-7 | TRBV27 | ASSSAYEQY
11 | TRBJ1-1 | TRBV7-9 | ASSSGQSLEAF
10 | TRBJ2-3 | TRBV6-6 | ASTPQGYTQY
11 | TRBJ2-2 | TRBV5-6 | ASSPYYTGELF
13 | TRBJ2-1 | TRBV27 | ASSQTSVTYNEQF
11 | TRBJ2-5 | TRBV5-6 | ASSTGGQETQY
10 | TRBJ1-1 | TRBV29-1 | SVGWGGGEAF
14 | TRBJ1-6 | TRBV11-2 | ASSPTTGSYNSPLH
14 | TRBJ1-2 | TRBV6-5 | ASSYRLRAGAYGYT
13 | TRBJ1-5 | TRBV6-4 | ASSDLTISNQPQH
11 | TRBJ1-1 | TRBV11-2 | ASSTGTSFEAF
13 | TRBJ2-5 | TRBV9 | ASSGTSGSQETQY
14 | TRBJ2-3 | TRBV5-8 | ASARGGAVSTDTQY
15 | TRBJ2-6 | TRBV9 | ASRRTGTNSGANVLT
16 | TRBJ2-3 | TRBV7-8 | ASSLVSGGGAGTDTQY
14 | TRBJ1-5 | TRBV27 | ASSQFPLYSNQPQH
9 | TRBJ1-2 | TRBV20-1 | SARVDYGYT
15 | TRBJ2-1 | TRBV28 | ASSLGLAGPSYNEQF
15 | TRBJ2-3 | TRBV5-1 | ASSSTQLAGGFYTQY
16 | TRBJ2-3 | TRBV4-3 | ASSHGLGATYLTDTQY